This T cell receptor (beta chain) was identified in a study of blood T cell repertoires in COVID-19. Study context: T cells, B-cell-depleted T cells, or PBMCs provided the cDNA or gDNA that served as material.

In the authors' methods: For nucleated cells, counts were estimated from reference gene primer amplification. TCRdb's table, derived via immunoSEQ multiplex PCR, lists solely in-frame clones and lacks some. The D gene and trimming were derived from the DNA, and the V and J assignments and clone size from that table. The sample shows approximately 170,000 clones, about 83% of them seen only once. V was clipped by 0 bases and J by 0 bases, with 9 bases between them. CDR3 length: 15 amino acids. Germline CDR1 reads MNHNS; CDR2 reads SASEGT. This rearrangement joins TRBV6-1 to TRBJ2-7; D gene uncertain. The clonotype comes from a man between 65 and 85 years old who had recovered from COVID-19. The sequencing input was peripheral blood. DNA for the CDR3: TGTGCCAGCAGTGAAGCGGTTAGAAGCTCCTACGAGCAGTACTTC. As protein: CASSEAVRSSYEQYF.